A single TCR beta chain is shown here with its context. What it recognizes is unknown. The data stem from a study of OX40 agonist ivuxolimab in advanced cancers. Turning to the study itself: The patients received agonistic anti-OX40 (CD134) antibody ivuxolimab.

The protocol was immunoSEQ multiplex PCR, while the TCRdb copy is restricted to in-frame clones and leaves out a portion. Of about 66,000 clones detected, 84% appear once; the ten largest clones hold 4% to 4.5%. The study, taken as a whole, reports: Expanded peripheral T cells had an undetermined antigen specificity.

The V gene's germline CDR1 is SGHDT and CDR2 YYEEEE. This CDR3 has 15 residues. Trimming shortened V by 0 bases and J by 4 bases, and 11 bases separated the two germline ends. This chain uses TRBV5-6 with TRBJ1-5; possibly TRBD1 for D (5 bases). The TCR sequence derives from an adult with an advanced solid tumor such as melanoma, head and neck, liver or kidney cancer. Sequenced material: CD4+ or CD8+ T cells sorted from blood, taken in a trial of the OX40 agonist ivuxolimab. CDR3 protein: CASSLAARANQPQHF. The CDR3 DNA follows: TGTGCCAGCAGCTTGGCGGCCAGGGCTAATCAGCCCCAGCATTTT.